The 20 T cell receptor beta chains reported below all come from one sample, sequenced in a study of regulatory T cells in long-lasting Graves disease. Time point noted: newly diagnosed GD, antithyroid drugs for less than 3 months. There was RNA extracted from PBMCs, and the TCR library was made from it. TCR beta libraries were built with iRepertoire HTBI primers and Arm-PCR of CDR3 regions. From the multiplex PCR reads, TCRdb called clonotypes with MiXCR, one entry per CDR3 protein. The sample has about 400,000 distinct CDR3 sequences, roughly 15% seen once. The source was peripheral blood mononuclear cells (PBMCs), collected at new diagnosis, from a patient treated with antithyroid drugs. These receptors all stem from a female donor with Graves disease.

This clonotype came up a few times. A much larger clone is a single base away; this may be a read error. This rearrangement joins TRBV27 to TRBJ1-2, with TRBD1 matching 7 bases. This CDR3 has 13 residues. From germline, CDR1 is MNHEY and CDR2 SMNVEV (reference sequence). As DNA, the CDR3 is TGTGCCAGCGGGATAGAACAGGGGTCTGGCTACGCCTTC. Translating it yields CASGIEQGSGYAF.

This clonotype has a handful of counts. The chain's CDR3 is CSARDRRGHTEAFF. CDR3 DNA sequence: TGCAGTGCTAGAGATCGCCGGGGGCACACTGAAGCTTTCTTT. This rearrangement joins TRBV20-1 to TRBJ1-1; D perhaps matches TRBD1 (6 bases). CDR1 and CDR2 from the germline V gene are DFQATT and SNEGSKA (reference sequence). Deletions cut 0 bases from V and 3 bases from J, with 11 bases between. The CDR3 covers 14 residues.

This clonotype came up many times. The chain is built from TRBV24-1 and TRBJ2-2, with no clear D. The CDR3 is 17 amino acids. Trimming removed 3 bases from V and 5 bases from J, with 18 bases in between. Germline CDR1 reads KGHDR; CDR2 reads SFDVKD. As DNA, the CDR3 is TGTGCCACCAGTGATACGCCGTGGCGTTTGGGAACCGGGGAGCTGTTTTTT. Protein: CATSDTPWRLGTGELFF.

This clonotype was counted ten times or more. This sequence joins TRBV20-1 and TRBJ2-3; the match to TRBD2 covers 8 bases. The length of the CDR3 is 19 residues. V gave up 6 bases and J gave up 1 base; unmatched junction bases: 21. The germline gives CDR1 DFQATT, CDR2 SNEGSKA (reference sequence). The CDR3 DNA sequence: TGCAGTGCCACCGGGGGGATAGCGGGGCCCAGGGACGGCACAGATACGCAGTATTTT. Translated: CSATGGIAGPRDGTDTQYF.

In its sample, this clonotype was seen many times. The chain carries TRBV12-3 or TRBV12-4 and TRBJ2-3, with D perhaps TRBD2 (6 bases). Trimming removed 3 bases from V and 6 bases from J, with 10 bases in between. The CDR3 has 13 amino acids. The CDR3 is CASSLEGIDTQYF. For the CDR3, the DNA is TGTGCCAGCAGTTTGGAGGGGATTGATACGCAGTATTTT.

This clonotype appeared many times. The chain has TRBV11-1 and TRBJ2-3; D unclear. Germline lookup yields CDR1 SGHAT and CDR2 FQDESV (reference sequence). CDR3 length equals 14 residues. The ends were cut back, 3 bases at V and 0 bases at J, with 7 bases in the middle. In nucleotides, the CDR3 is TGTGCCAGCAGCTTCCGACTCAGCACAGATACGCAGTATTTT. Amino acids: CASSFRLSTDTQYF.

In its sample, this clonotype was seen many times. The chain uses TRBV7-9 and TRBJ2-7; TRBD1 is a possible D gene (6 bases). The CDR3 length is 15 residues. Germline values: CDR1 SEHNR, CDR2 FQNEAQ (reference sequence). With 6 bases removed from V and 3 bases from J, the gap between germline ends came to 18 bases. CDR3 coding DNA: TGTGCCAGCAGAGATTACAGGGAGTTGGACTACGAGCAGTACTTC. Encoded protein: CASRDYRELDYEQYF.

This chain connects TRBV5-4 to TRBJ2-2, with a weak D call TRBD2 (5 bases). CDR1 SGHNT and CDR2 YYREEE come from the germline V gene (reference sequence). The V and J ends lost 4 bases and 0 bases respectively, with 25 bases between them. The CDR3 consists of 20 residues. CDR3: CASSLPTTLTDYSNTGELFF. The CDR3 DNA sequence: TGTGCCAGCAGCCTTCCAACTACCTTAACTGACTACTCGAACACCGGGGAGCTGTTTTTT.

The V call is TRBV7-3, the J call TRBJ2-1; D is unclear. V lost 4 bases and J 6 bases, leaving 16 bases between the germline ends. The CDR3 is 15 amino acids. The germline CDR1 and CDR2 sequences are SGHTA and FQGTGA. The CDR3 is CASSSPLERVNEQFF. CDR3 nucleotide sequence: TGTGCCAGCAGCTCCCCGTTAGAAAGGGTCAATGAGCAGTTCTTC. Combining the CDR3 with reference TRBV7-3 and TRBJ2-1 gives the whole variable domain GAGVSQTPSNKVTEKGKYVELRCDPISGHTALYWYRQSLGQGPEFLIYFQGTGAADDSGLPNDRFFAVRPEGSVSTLKIQRTERGDSAVYLCASSSPLERVNEQFFGPGTRLTVL.

This clonotype was picked up many times. This sequence joins TRBV30 and TRBJ1-2; the D is unclear. The V end was cut by 2 bases, the J end by 5 bases, with 18 bases between. The CDR3 length is 15 residues. Germline CDR1 GTSNPN, CDR2 SVGIG (reference sequence). The CDR3 region is CAWSSSRASIYGYTF. CDR3 in DNA: TGTGCCTGGAGTTCCTCTCGGGCGTCTATTTATGGCTACACCTTC.

This clonotype showed up many times. The chain joins TRBV4-1 to TRBJ2-1, with 9 positions matching TRBD2. This CDR3 has 17 amino acids. CDR1 and CDR2 from the germline V gene are MGHRA and YSYEKL. V shed 3 bases and J 10 bases; nucleotides not matched to a gene: 16. The CDR3 DNA follows: TGCGCCAGCAGCCAGGCCTCGGGCGGCGGGGGGGCCTGGGAGCAGTTCTTC. This sequence encodes CASSQASGGGGAWEQFF.

This clonotype came up many times. This chain connects TRBV5-1 to TRBJ2-4; the match to TRBD2 covers 9 bases. The trim removed 4 bases at V and 0 bases at J, leaving 5 bases unmatched. Germline V gives CDR1 SGHRS, CDR2 YFSETQ. There are 16 residues in the CDR3. CDR3 nucleotides: TGCGCCAGCAGCCCGGGACTAGCTACAGCCAAAAACATTCAGTACTTC. It translates to CASSPGLATAKNIQYF.

This clonotype was recorded many times. This CDR3 reads CASSLVYGDTEAFF. DNA of the CDR3: TGTGCCAGCAGCTTGGTCTATGGGGACACTGAAGCTTTCTTT. The chain is built from TRBV5-5 and TRBJ1-1; D call uncertain. Trimming took 0 bases from V and 3 from J, leaving 9 bases between them. The CDR3 is 14 residues long. Germline V gives CDR1 SGHKS, CDR2 YYEKEE (reference sequence).

This clonotype was observed many times. The chain recombines TRBV7-2 with TRBJ1-2; a possible D gene is TRBD1 (5 bases). Germline V gene data show CDR1 as SGHTA and CDR2 as FQGNSA. V was cut by 1 base and J by 3 bases, with 12 bases left in between. This CDR3 region has 15 residues. CDR3 nucleotides: TGTGCCAGCAGCTTAGGGTTAGGGGCGGACTATGGCTACACCTTC. Translating it yields CASSLGLGADYGYTF.

This clonotype was seen ten or more times. The chain couples TRBV4-1 to TRBJ2-5; 12 bases map to TRBD2. J was trimmed by 3 bases and V by 1 base; bases with no gene match: 3. Germline CDR1 and CDR2: MGHRA and YSYEKL. This CDR3 region has 16 residues. This CDR3 reads CASSQVLAGGKETQYF. CDR3 sequence (DNA): TGCGCCAGCAGCCAAGTACTAGCGGGGGGAAAAGAGACCCAGTACTTC.

This clonotype was detected many times. The J gene is TRBJ1-5, the V gene TRBV6-1, with D uncertain. The germline V gene has CDR1 MNHNS and CDR2 SASEGT. The CDR3 contains 14 residues. V lost 5 bases and J 2 bases, leaving 10 bases between the germline ends. The CDR3 bases are TGTGCCAGCAGTATTGGGTTGGGCAATCAGCCCCAGCATTTT. Protein sequence: CASSIGLGNQPQHF.

There are many counts of this clonotype. The chain carries TRBV28 and TRBJ1-2; 7 positions match TRBD1. The CDR3 loop spans 14 amino acids. V shed 7 bases, J shed 3 bases, and the junction held 8 bases outside the gene matches. Germline values: CDR1 MDHEN, CDR2 SYDVKM. CDR3 bases: TGTGCCAGCACCCTGGAGGGGGCCTACTATGGCTACACCTTC. Protein: CASTLEGAYYGYTF.

This clonotype showed up many times. The J gene is TRBJ2-5, the V gene TRBV6-2 or TRBV6-3, with 9 bases fitting TRBD2. CDR1 and CDR2 (germline): MNHEY, SVGEGT. V lost 2 bases, J lost 1 base, and 2 bases stayed unmatched. The CDR3 has 15 amino acids. CDR3 residues: CASSYTTSGQETQYF. In nucleotides, the CDR3 is TGTGCCAGCAGTTACACGACTAGCGGCCAAGAGACCCAGTACTTC.

This clonotype occurred many times. This rearrangement joins TRBV6-9 to TRBJ1-1; TRBD1 is a possible D gene (6 bases). The CDR3 covers 16 residues. Germline assignment: CDR1 MNHGY and CDR2 SVAAGI. V was trimmed by 3 bases and J by 6 bases, leaving 20 bases between them. The CDR3 spells CASSYSRGAGTAEAFF. CDR3 sequence (DNA): TGTGCCAGCAGTTACTCCCGGGGGGCCGGAACCGCTGAAGCTTTCTTT.

In its sample, this clonotype was seen many times. The chain joins TRBV12-5 to TRBJ2-1, with TRBD1 matching 11 bases. V gave up 4 bases and J gave up 6 bases; unmatched junction bases: 5. Germline CDR1 LGHNT, CDR2 FRNRAP. The CDR3 is 15 residues long. CDR3: CASGYGTGGFNEQFF. The CDR3 DNA reads as TGTGCTAGTGGTTACGGGACAGGGGGTTTCAATGAGCAGTTCTTC.